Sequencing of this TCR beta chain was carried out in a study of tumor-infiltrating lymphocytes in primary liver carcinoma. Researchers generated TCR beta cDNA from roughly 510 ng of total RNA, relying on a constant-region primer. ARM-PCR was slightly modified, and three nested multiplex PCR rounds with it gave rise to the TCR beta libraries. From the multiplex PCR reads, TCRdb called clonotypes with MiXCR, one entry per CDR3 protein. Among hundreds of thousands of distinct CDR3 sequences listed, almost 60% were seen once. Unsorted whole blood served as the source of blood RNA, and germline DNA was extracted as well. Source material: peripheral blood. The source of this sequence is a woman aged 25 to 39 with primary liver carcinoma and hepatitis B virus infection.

CDR3 nucleotides: TGTGCCTGGAATCTACTCTCTGGAAACACCATATATTTT. As protein: CAWNLLSGNTIYF. The chain links TRBV30 to TRBJ1-3; D uncertain. From germline, CDR1 is GTSNPN and CDR2 SVGIG (reference sequence). The CDR3 totals 13 residues. Trimming removed 4 bases at V and 0 bases at J, with 7 bases between.